Presented here are 18 T cell receptor beta chains from one specimen sequenced in a study of beta chain features in type 1 diabetes. Broader study findings: People with Type 1 diabetes carried modestly yet significantly shorter TCRB CDR3s in all four CD4+ subsets.

Expressed TCRB transcripts were sequenced, since all the RNA that had been isolated was reverse transcribed. Produced via immunoSEQ multiplex PCR; TCRdb's table is partial and in-frame only. The table lists about 140,000 clones, more than 10% of them singletons. For these receptors, no antigen is known. The sequenced sample was central memory CD4+ T cells from blood. The source is a man aged 18-30 years with type 1 diabetes.

V gene TRBV4-1 combines with J gene TRBJ1-4, with 9 bases that match TRBD1. Trimming took 1 base from V and 6 from J; bases not matched to a gene: 6. Per germline, CDR1 MGHRA and CDR2 YSYEKL. The CDR3 is 16 residues long. In nucleotides, the CDR3 is TGCGCCAGCAGCCAAGGGACAGGGGAGGGTTATGAAAAACTGTTTTTT. Residues: CASSQGTGEGYEKLFF.

This chain's CDR3 is CAWSVVPDTQYF. CDR3 DNA: TGTGCCTGGAGTGTTGTCCCAGATACGCAGTATTTT. The chain uses TRBV30 and TRBJ2-3, with D hard to call. CDR1 is GTSNPN, CDR2 SVGIG, per germline (reference sequence). The CDR3 is 12 amino acids. Trimming stripped 0 bases from V and 4 bases from J, with 5 bases between.

This clone occurred a few times. The chain has TRBV28 and TRBJ2-7, with D perhaps TRBD1 or TRBD2 (8 bases each). V dropped 1 base and J dropped 5 bases, with 18 bases sitting between them. Germline V lookup: CDR1 MDHEN, CDR2 SYDVKM. The CDR3 covers 16 residues. CDR3: CASSLFIAGTGDEQYF. For the CDR3, the DNA is TGTGCCAGCAGTTTATTCATAGCGGGGACAGGAGACGAGCAGTACTTC.

The V call is TRBV19, the J call TRBJ2-4; 7 bases map to TRBD1. Germline loops: CDR1 LNHDA, CDR2 SQIVND (reference sequence). CDR3 length: 16 amino acids. The V gene end was trimmed by 5 bases and the J gene end by 0 bases; junction bases not matched to a gene: 7. CDR3 nucleotides: TGTGCCAGTAGTCGCTCCGAGGGGGCAGCCAAAAACATTCAGTACTTC. This encodes CASSRSEGAAKNIQYF.

This clone was seen a few times. The chain employs TRBV9 and TRBJ1-2; D uncertain. Looked up from germline, CDR1 is SGDLS and CDR2 is YYNGEE. This CDR3 is built from 15 residues. Trimming shortened V by 0 bases and J by 8 bases, and 17 bases separated the two germline ends. CDR3 region: CASSVAPEPIMGYTF. In DNA, the CDR3 is TGTGCCAGCAGCGTAGCTCCGGAACCGATAATGGGCTACACCTTC.

The rearrangement uses TRBV4-3 and TRBJ2-7; D is unclear. There are 14 residues in the CDR3. Trimming shortened V by 5 bases and J by 5 bases, and 16 bases separated the two germline ends. CDR1 and CDR2 (germline): LGHNA, YSLEER. The DNA for the CDR3 is TGCGCCAGCAGCTCGACGCCGCTAGGTCACGAGCAGTACTTC. This translates into CASSSTPLGHEQYF.

This clone was seen a handful of times. The V and J genes are TRBV18 and TRBJ1-4, with 9 bases identical to TRBD1. The CDR3 has 15 amino acids. J lost 7 bases, V lost 6 bases, and 9 bases had no gene match. Per the germline V gene, CDR1 is KGHSH and CDR2 is LQKENI. CDR3 residues: CASSRDREYREKLFF. The DNA of the CDR3 is TGTGCCAGCTCGAGGGACAGGGAGTATCGTGAAAAACTGTTTTTT.

The genes are TRBV28 and TRBJ2-5; TRBD2 matches at 8 bases. The J segment lost 5 bases and the V segment lost 5 bases, leaving 16 bases of the junction unmatched. Per the germline V gene, CDR1 is MDHEN and CDR2 is SYDVKM. This CDR3 spans 17 amino acids. CDR3 in amino acids: CASSPFLSGGSVETQYF. The CDR3 DNA is TGTGCCAGCAGTCCTTTCCTTTCGGGAGGGAGTGTGGAGACCCAGTACTTC.

This chain connects TRBV2 to TRBJ1-4; unclear D gene. Trimming took 5 bases from V and 0 from J, leaving 7 bases between them. The CDR3 consists of 14 residues. Germline V CDR1 and CDR2: SNHLY, FYNNEI. CDR3 region: CASSRGTTNEKLFF. The DNA for the CDR3 is TGTGCCAGCAGTAGAGGAACAACTAATGAAAAACTGTTTTTT.

The genes are TRBV13 and TRBJ1-4; D remains unclear. Trimming took 4 bases from V and 5 from J, leaving 14 bases between them. Per germline, CDR1 PRHDT and CDR2 FYEKMQ (reference sequence). This CDR3 spans 15 amino acids. CDR3 sequence: CASSSPRQRNEKLFF. Here the CDR3 DNA reads TGTGCCAGCAGCTCCCCCCGTCAGAGGAATGAAAAACTGTTTTTT.

The sample holds a few counts of this clone. The chain employs TRBV7-2 and TRBJ2-5; 7 bases match TRBD2. CDR3 length: 16 residues. Unmatched junction bases numbered 9, after V lost 4 bases and J lost 1 base. From germline, CDR1 is SGHTA and CDR2 FQGNSA. CDR3 sequence (DNA): TGTGCCAGCAGCTGGGGCGGGGGACCACTCCAAGAGACCCAGTACTTC. It is translated as CASSWGGGPLQETQYF.

This clone has just a few counts. The chain couples TRBV7-9 to TRBJ2-3; 8 bases fit TRBD2. The germline CDR1 and CDR2 sequences are SEHNR and FQNEAQ (reference sequence). The CDR3 is 16 residues long. The J segment lost 0 bases and the V segment lost 4 bases, leaving 6 bases of the junction unmatched. The CDR3 DNA reads TGTGCCAGCAGCTCGGGAGGGATTTCTAGCACAGATACGCAGTATTTT. Translated, it gives CASSSGGISSTDTQYF.

The chain combines TRBV5-1 with TRBJ1-3; D possibly corresponds to TRBD1 (5 bases). The germline CDR1 and CDR2 sequences are SGHRS and YFSETQ. The CDR3 contains 14 residues. V gave up 7 bases and J gave up 6 bases, with 17 bases separating them. CDR3 sequence (DNA): TGCGCCAGCTCCATTCGGGGCAGAGAAAACACCATATATTTT. Translated: CASSIRGRENTIYF.

In this sample, this clone turned up a few times. The CDR3 DNA follows: TGCAGCGTTGAAGATCTTACGGGACAGGCCCTTGAAAAACTGTTTTTT. This translates into CSVEDLTGQALEKLFF. The chain combines TRBV29-1 with TRBJ1-4; 8 nucleotides agree with TRBD1. After removal of 0 bases from V and 7 bases from J, the junction contained 10 bases not matched to a gene. The germline CDR1 and CDR2 sequences are SQVTM and ANQGSEA. This CDR3 has 16 residues.

The rearrangement joins TRBV10-2 to TRBJ2-5, with D perhaps TRBD1 (6 bases). CDR1 is WSHSY and CDR2 is SAAADI in the germline V gene. Trimming stripped 5 bases from V and 4 bases from J, with 14 bases between. The CDR3 loop spans 14 amino acids. CDR3 region: CASSPQGGGETQYF. CDR3 nucleotide sequence: TGCGCCAGCAGTCCACAGGGTGGGGGAGAGACCCAGTACTTC.

CDR3 amino acids: CASSSRDSASGANVLTF. The CDR3 DNA reads as TGTGCCAGCAGCTCCCGGGACTCTGCCTCTGGGGCCAACGTCCTGACTTTC. The chain joins TRBV7-9 to TRBJ2-6; possible D gene TRBD2, 6 bases. CDR1 is SEHNR and CDR2 is FQNEAQ in the germline V gene (reference sequence). The CDR3 is 17 residues long. V was pared by 4 bases and J by 0 bases, with 13 bases between.

In this sample, this clone turned up a few times. This sequence joins TRBV29-1 and TRBJ1-5; D remains unclear. Germline V gives CDR1 SQVTM, CDR2 ANQGSEA. The CDR3 has 13 residues. Between the trimmed V and J ends, which lost 4 bases and 4 bases, there was a span of 11 bases. DNA of the CDR3: TGCAGCGTTGTGGTCCAGGCAAATCAGCCCCAGCATTTT. This encodes CSVVVQANQPQHF.

This sequence joins TRBV6-5 and TRBJ1-6, with TRBD1 as a possible D gene (5 bases). The germline CDR1 and CDR2 sequences are MNHEY and SVGAGI. V lost 2 bases, J lost 6 bases, and 11 bases lay in between. CDR3 length: 15 amino acids. The CDR3 loop is CASSYDSGFNSPLHF. The CDR3 region has the DNA TGTGCCAGCAGTTACGACAGCGGATTTAATTCACCCCTCCACTTT.